This T cell receptor (beta chain) is from a study of CD8+ T cells in alopecia areata (dated by TCRdb to about 2018). As for the study more broadly: The treated patients, all with moderate-to-severe alopecia areata, were enrolled in an open-label pilot trial of oral tofacitinib given at 5 to 10 mg twice daily. RNA was obtained with the PAXgene miRNA kit for fixed scalp, the miRNeasy kit for PBMCs, and the RNeasy kit for mouse skin. Human TCRbeta sequencing covered scalp tissue and sorted CD4+ and CD8+ peripheral blood T cells from patchy and totalis/universalis alopecia areata patients and healthy controls. In both human patients and the C3H/HeJ mouse model, the study applied high-throughput TCRbeta sequencing to look at T cell clonal expansion in alopecia areata. immunoSEQ multiplex PCR using 35 Vbeta forward primers and 13 Jbeta reverse primers was used to amplify TCRbeta CDR3 regions. Tofacitinib was administered for 6 to 18 months, and 6 months of follow-up off drug were then conducted to assess delayed response and recurrence. Patients on tofacitinib were biopsied at baseline and after 4 and 24 weeks of treatment, and several of the patients also had a later scalp biopsy. Clonality in the scalp was compared among normal scalp (n=4), patchy alopecia areata scalp (n=8), and alopecia totalis/universalis scalp (n=8). Summary of the overall study and its limitations: Compared with normal scalp, lesional scalp, particularly in alopecia totalis/universalis, had higher clonality and more expanded CD8+ clones, which suggests antigenic drive. Shared TCR sequences between patients were less evident than in mice, which may be partly attributable to HLA diversity in the patient population. Unlike mouse skin, which is dominated by gammadelta T cells, normal human skin has resident alphabeta T cells that are also sequenced, and this complicates analysis of the scalp TCR repertoire.

Its CDR3 holds 15 amino acids, cysteine through phenylalanine. Only CDR3 DNA is held: 45 bases, read in frame from base 1. The germline V gene encodes CDR1 LNHDA and CDR2 SQIVND (reference sequence). The V end gives up 5 bases and the J end 9 bases, leaving 6 bases in the junction not matched to a gene. The time point label, read with the paper, signifies: baseline before oral tofacitinib. Peripheral blood and lesional scalp punch biopsies were obtained from patients with alopecia areata. PBMCs were isolated by density centrifugation and stained for CD3, CD4 and CD8, and CD4+ and CD8+ T cells were sorted on a FACSAria. Library method: the immunoSEQ multiplex PCR assay. RNA was extracted from all samples and reverse transcribed into cDNA, which served as template for TCR sequencing. First-strand cDNA was synthesized with SuperScript III using a 2:1 mix of oligo-dT and random hexamers. A synthetic immune receptor repertoire was used to measure amplification bias, and any remaining bias was corrected computationally. The authors' analysis ran thus. After raw reads were preprocessed to remove errors, the CDR3 was defined following IMGT conventions as running from the conserved cysteine to phenylalanine. Clonality was calculated as 1 minus Shannon entropy normalized by log2 of the number of productive unique TCRs. CD4 or CD8 identity of scalp clones was inferred by cross-referencing scalp TCRbeta sequences with sorted blood CD4 and CD8 repertoires. TCRdb limited this immuneACCESS table to in-frame rearrangements with V and J called. A share of clones is missing; checked studies link under half to unresolved V genes, and the rest is unexplained. D and trimming were read from the DNA, whereas the V and J calls and clone size are those reported in that table. This sample has 170,000 or so clones in its table, and almost 65% of those were observed once. The top ten constitute about 1.5% of the sample.

This clone was counted many times. Its antigen is currently not known. No clone much larger than this one lies a single base away; base qualities are absent. The receptor was isolated from a human donor with alopecia areata. The chain joins TRBV19 to TRBJ2-1; TRBD2 agrees with 14 junctional bases. The sample here was CD4+ T cells sorted from blood, taken at week 0. The nucleotide sequence is TGTGCCAGTAGTTCGACTAGCGGGGGGGTTGGTGAGCAGTTCTTC. Translated, this gives CASSSTSGGVGEQFF.